The clone carrying this T cell receptor (beta chain) was seen many times. The entry originates in a study of Graves' ophthalmopathy and Graves' hyperthyroidism. Hyperthyroidism qualified as stable when ophthalmopathy did not develop within 18 months of follow-up. PBMCs were isolated by Ficoll-Paque density gradient centrifugation, using 8 to 10 ml of fresh peripheral blood as the starting material. Amplification of the TCR beta CDR3 regions used RNA transcripts (as template). An initial RT-PCR round employing HTBI primers preceded a second-round multiplex PCR. MiXCR, run by TCRdb on the multiplex PCR reads, gives a single entry per CDR3 protein. The sample consists of 400,000 to 450,000 distinct CDR3 sequences, over 20% of them appearing once. The specimen sequenced was peripheral blood. The clonotype was recovered from a young woman with stable Graves' hyperthyroidism.

This chain's CDR3 is CASTRGPEYEQYF. The CDR3 bases are TGTGCCAGCACCAGGGGACCGGAGTACGAGCAGTACTTC. The rearrangement joins TRBV6-1 to TRBJ2-7; a weak D match, TRBD1 (6 bases). Between the trimmed V and J ends, which lost 7 bases and 4 bases, there was a span of 14 bases. Germline V CDR1 and CDR2: MNHNS, SASEGT. The CDR3 sequence is 13 residues long.